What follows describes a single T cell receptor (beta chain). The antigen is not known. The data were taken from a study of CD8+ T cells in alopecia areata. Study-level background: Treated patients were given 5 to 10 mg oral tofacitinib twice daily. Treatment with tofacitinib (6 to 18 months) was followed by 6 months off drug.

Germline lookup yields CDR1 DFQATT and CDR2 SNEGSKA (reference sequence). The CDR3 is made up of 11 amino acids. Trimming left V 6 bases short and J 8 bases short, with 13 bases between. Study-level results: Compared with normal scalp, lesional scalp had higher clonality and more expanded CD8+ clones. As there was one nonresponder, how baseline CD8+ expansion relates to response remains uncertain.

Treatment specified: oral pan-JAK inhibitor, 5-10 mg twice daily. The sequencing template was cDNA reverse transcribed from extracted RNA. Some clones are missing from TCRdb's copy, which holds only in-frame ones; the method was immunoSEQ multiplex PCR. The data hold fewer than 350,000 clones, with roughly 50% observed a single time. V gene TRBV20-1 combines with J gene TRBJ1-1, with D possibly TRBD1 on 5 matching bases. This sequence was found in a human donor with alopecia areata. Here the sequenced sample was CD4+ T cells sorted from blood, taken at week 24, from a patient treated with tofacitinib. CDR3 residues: CSAIPHREAFF. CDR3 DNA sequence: TGCAGTGCCATCCCCCACAGGGAAGCTTTCTTT.